The next 24 T cell receptor beta chains were all read from a single sample in a study of blood T cell repertoires in COVID-19. Here immunoSEQ multiplex PCR was the method, and the copy in TCRdb shows in-frame clones only, minus some. The data hold fewer than 150,000 clones, with over 75% observed a single time. The sequencing input was peripheral blood. These receptors came from a man aged 45-65 years with acute or convalescent COVID-19.

This clone has just a few counts. The rearrangement uses TRBV10-3 and TRBJ2-7, with 8 positions matching TRBD2. The length of the CDR3 is 18 residues. Germline V gene lookup returns CDR1 ENHRY and CDR2 SYGVKD. The J segment lost 0 bases and the V segment lost 0 bases, leaving 10 bases of the junction unmatched. DNA for the CDR3: TGTGCCATCAGTGAGTCGAAGGGTTTAGCGGGGAACTCCTACGAGCAGTACTTC. Translating it yields CAISESKGLAGNSYEQYF.

The V gene is TRBV5-5, the J gene TRBJ2-1; tentatively, D is TRBD1 (6 bases). CDR1 and CDR2 (germline): SGHKS, YYEKEE (reference sequence). The CDR3 covers 15 residues. Trimming stripped 4 bases from V and 4 bases from J, with 15 bases between. The CDR3 nucleotides read TGTGCCAGCAGCCCAATTGACAGGCATTACAATGAGCAGTTCTTC. Its protein product is CASSPIDRHYNEQFF.

V gene TRBV5-1 combines with J gene TRBJ1-3; D is undetermined. Between the trimmed V and J ends, which lost 1 base and 4 bases, there was a span of 3 bases. CDR1 SGHRS and CDR2 YFSETQ come from the germline V gene. The CDR3 contains 12 residues. CDR3 DNA: TGCGCCAGCAGCTTGCCGGGAAACACCATATATTTT. Its protein is CASSLPGNTIYF.

J is TRBJ2-7 and V is TRBV18; D ambiguous. V lost 2 bases and J 4 bases, leaving 9 bases between the germline ends. Looked up from germline, CDR1 is KGHSH and CDR2 is LQKENI. This CDR3 spans 13 amino acids. The CDR3 sequence: CASSPGLQYEQYV. The CDR3 nucleotides are TGTGCCAGCTCACCAGGCCTCCAATACGAGCAGTACGTC.

This rearrangement joins TRBV28 to TRBJ1-1, with D possibly being TRBD1 (6 bases). The CDR3 runs to 14 residues. Trimming left V 5 bases short and J 6 bases short, with 16 bases between. Germline V gene data show CDR1 as MDHEN and CDR2 as SYDVKM. CDR3 DNA: TGTGCCAGCAGTCTATTACAGGGTTCGGCTGAAGCTTTCTTT. This gives the protein CASSLLQGSAEAFF.

The chain uses TRBV6-1 and TRBJ1-2; D is unclear. The germline CDR1 and CDR2 sequences are MNHNS and SASEGT. The CDR3 extends over 15 amino acids. V was cut by 1 base and J by 0 bases, with 9 bases left in between. CDR3 protein: CASSEETAANYGYTF. The CDR3, as DNA: TGTGCCAGCAGTGAAGAAACAGCAGCTAACTATGGCTACACCTTC.

The chain couples TRBV6-4 to TRBJ2-2; D perhaps matches TRBD1 (6 bases). The CDR3 is made up of 14 amino acids. V was cut by 4 bases and J by 2 bases, with 8 bases left in between. Germline lookup yields CDR1 MRHNA and CDR2 SNTAGT. The CDR3 DNA follows: TGTGCCAGCAGTGCCGGGACAAACACCGGGGAGCTGTTTTTT. As protein: CASSAGTNTGELFF.

This clone was detected only once. The V and J genes are TRBV5-4 and TRBJ1-5; tentatively, D is TRBD1 (5 bases). V lost 4 bases and J 4 bases, leaving 18 bases between the germline ends. The CDR3 consists of 16 residues. Germline CDR1 is SGHNT and CDR2 is YYREEE (reference sequence). CDR3 coding DNA: TGTGCCAGCAGCGTTGGAGCCGGGGGAGGGAATCAGCCCCAGCATTTT. Its translation is CASSVGAGGGNQPQHF.

The chain couples TRBV6-5 to TRBJ1-5, with D perhaps TRBD1 (5 bases). Trimming took 10 bases from V and 3 from J, leaving 13 bases between them. This CDR3 comprises 13 residues. Germline V lookup: CDR1 MNHEY, CDR2 SVGAGI. The CDR3 sequence: CANSRGDNQPQHF. CDR3 bases: TGTGCCAACAGCCGGGGGGACAATCAGCCCCAGCATTTT.

This chain joins TRBV4-2 and TRBJ1-4, with no clear D. Per the germline V gene, CDR1 is LGHNA and CDR2 is YNFKEQ. Trimming pared 0 bases from V and 6 bases from J, leaving 17 bases between. This CDR3 comprises 17 residues. In DNA, the CDR3 is TGTGCCAGCAGCCAAGAGGGTAGAATTCCCGGGGATGAAAAACTGTTTTTT. Translated, it gives CASSQEGRIPGDEKLFF.

This clone was picked up one time. V usage is TRBV21-1 and J usage is TRBJ1-1. TRBV21-1 is designated a pseudogene. The CDR3 runs 14 residues. This CDR3 is CASSHVSVRTEAFF. CDR3 DNA sequence: TGTGCCAGCAGCCACGTCAGCGTGAGGACTGAAGCTTTCTTT.

J is TRBJ2-4 and V is TRBV24-1, with D tentatively TRBD1 (5 bases). CDR1 is KGHDR, CDR2 SFDVKD, per germline. V was shortened by 3 bases and J by 10 bases, with 12 bases between the two germline ends. The CDR3 covers 13 residues. As DNA, the CDR3 is TGTGCCACCAGTGATCTAGACAGTGTTATTCAGTACTTC. Amino acid sequence: CATSDLDSVIQYF.

The chain carries TRBV24-1 and TRBJ2-7; TRBD1 matches at 9 bases. This CDR3 has 16 amino acids. Germline V lookup: CDR1 KGHDR, CDR2 SFDVKD. Trimming cost V 4 bases and J 5 bases; bases outside gene matches: 11. CDR3 residues: CATSDLSADRGNEQYF. The DNA for the CDR3 is TGTGCCACCAGTGACTTGTCAGCGGACAGGGGTAACGAGCAGTACTTC.

The chain uses TRBV7-2 and TRBJ2-7; TRBD1 matches 10 bases. Germline V gives CDR1 SGHTA, CDR2 FQGNSA. J lost 4 bases, V lost 4 bases, and 4 bases had no gene match. The CDR3 is made up of 14 amino acids. CDR3 in DNA: TGTGCCAGCAGCTCCCCGGGACAGGGGTACGAGCAGTACTTC. It is translated as CASSSPGQGYEQYF.

This clone is medium-sized (0.01 to 0.1%) in the sample. As DNA, the CDR3 is TGTGCCAGCAGTACAGGGACACAGAATAATTCACCCCTCCACTTT. It yields the protein CASSTGTQNNSPLHF. V and J are TRBV6-6 and TRBJ1-6; TRBD1 might be the D (6 bases). V gave up 5 bases and J gave up 5 bases, with 13 bases separating them. This CDR3 has 15 amino acids. Germline CDR1 reads MNHNY; CDR2 reads SVGAGI (reference sequence).

The rearrangement joins TRBV30 to TRBJ1-6; possible D gene TRBD1, 5 bases. V gave up 1 base and J gave up 10 bases, with 14 bases separating them. CDR1 and CDR2 from the germline V gene are GTSNPN and SVGIG (reference sequence). This CDR3 is 14 amino acids long. The CDR3: CAWSDWGSTSPLHF. The CDR3 coding sequence is TGTGCCTGGAGTGATTGGGGCAGCACCTCACCCCTCCACTTT.

A single count supports this clone. This chain uses TRBV28 with TRBJ1-1; 9 bases align to TRBD1. The V segment lost 7 bases and the J segment 2 bases; nucleotides outside the gene matches: 5. The CDR3 loop spans 14 amino acids. The germline gives CDR1 MDHEN, CDR2 SYDVKM. CDR3 nucleotide sequence: TGTGCCAGCACCTCGGGACAGGGAAACACTGAAGCTTTCTTT. Protein product: CASTSGQGNTEAFF.

V and J are TRBV30 and TRBJ1-5; 8 bases are a match to TRBD1. This CDR3 has 12 residues. Per germline, CDR1 GTSNPN and CDR2 SVGIG (reference sequence). CDR3 sequence (DNA): TGTGCATCAAGGACAGGGAATGGGCCCCAGCATTTT. Protein sequence: CASRTGNGPQHF. The variable domain in full, completed from reference TRBV30 and TRBJ1-5, reads SQTIHQWPATLVQPVGSPLSLECTVEGTSNPNLYWYRQAAGRGLQLLFYSVGIGQISSEVPQNLSASRPQDRQFILSSKKLLLSDSGFYLCASRTGNGPQHFGDGTRLSIL.

This clone was seen only a few times. The V and J genes are TRBV6-2 or TRBV6-3 and TRBJ1-1, with TRBD1 matching 9 bases. Trimming took 5 bases from V and 5 from J; bases not matched to a gene: 9. Germline V lookup: CDR1 MNHEY, CDR2 SVGEGT. This CDR3 spans 15 amino acids. The chain's CDR3 is CASSNPRTGVTEAFF. The CDR3 nucleotides are TGTGCCAGCAGTAATCCCCGGACAGGGGTGACTGAAGCTTTCTTT.

In DNA, the CDR3 is TGTGCCAGCAGCCTAGAGTATCTAGCGGGGACCGGTGGCGAGCAGTTCTTC. It translates to CASSLEYLAGTGGEQFF. This chain connects TRBV9 to TRBJ2-1; 9 positions match TRBD2. V shed 4 bases and J 10 bases; nucleotides not matched to a gene: 18. Looked up from germline, CDR1 is SGDLS and CDR2 is YYNGEE. The CDR3 spans 17 residues.

The V gene is TRBV6-6, the J gene TRBJ2-1, with 7 nucleotides matching TRBD1. CDR1 and CDR2 from the germline V gene are MNHNY and SVGAGI (reference sequence). The CDR3 runs 13 residues. The V gene end was trimmed by 7 bases and the J gene end by 5 bases; junction bases not matched to a gene: 5. The CDR3 loop reads CASTGTVNNEQFF. DNA of the CDR3: TGTGCCAGCACCGGGACAGTAAACAATGAGCAGTTCTTC.

The chain has TRBV3-1 (or the pseudogene TRBV3-2) and TRBJ2-2, with D hard to call. V lost 4 bases, J lost 4 bases, and 10 bases lay in between. Germline assignment: CDR1 LGHDT and CDR2 YNNKEL (reference sequence). The CDR3 spans 14 residues. For the CDR3, the DNA is TGTGCCAGCAGCCTGGGCGCAAGCACCGGGGAGCTGTTTTTT. It codes for CASSLGASTGELFF.

V is TRBV6-2 or TRBV6-3 and J is TRBJ2-5; 8 nucleotides agree with TRBD1. Germline V gene data show CDR1 as MNHEY and CDR2 as SVGEGT. The CDR3 runs 15 residues. After removal of 6 bases from V and 2 bases from J, the junction contained 8 bases not matched to a gene. CDR3 loop: CASSFGQGRQETQYF. The CDR3 DNA is TGTGCCAGCAGCTTCGGACAGGGCCGTCAAGAGACCCAGTACTTC.

This chain joins TRBV30 and TRBJ1-2, with 7 positions matching TRBD1. The CDR3 runs to 13 residues. Germline V CDR1 and CDR2: GTSNPN, SVGIG (reference sequence). With V trimmed by 2 bases and J by 6 bases, 6 bases remained unmatched. CDR3 sequence (DNA): TGTGCCTGGAGTAGACCCGGGACAGATGGCTACACCTTC. It is translated as CAWSRPGTDGYTF. The full variable domain, in which reference TRBV30 and TRBJ1-2 provide the parts outside the CDR3, is SQTIHQWPATLVQPVGSPLSLECTVEGTSNPNLYWYRQAAGRGLQLLFYSVGIGQISSEVPQNLSASRPQDRQFILSSKKLLLSDSGFYLCAWSRPGTDGYTFGSGTRLTVV.